The source of this T cell receptor (beta chain) is a study of blood T cell repertoires in COVID-19. This table comes from immunoSEQ multiplex PCR, and its TCRdb copy is limited to in-frame clones, with some not included. The sample includes some 300,000 clones, about 87% of them seen just once. The ends lost 5 bases at V and 7 bases at J; junction bases unmatched: 12. The CDR3 has 16 amino acids. Germline CDR1 is SGHTA and CDR2 is FQGNSA. Sequencing used peripheral blood. The receptor comes from a woman aged 45-60 years with COVID-19, enrolled during active disease. V gene TRBV7-2 combines with J gene TRBJ2-2, with 8 positions matching TRBD1. The CDR3 reads CASSRLTGGRGGELFF. In nucleotides, the CDR3 is TGTGCCAGCAGCCGCCTCACAGGGGGTAGGGGCGGGGAGCTGTTTTTT. Drawing the rest from reference TRBV7-2 and TRBJ2-2, the complete variable domain is GAGVSQSPSNKVTEKGKDVELRCDPISGHTALYWYRQSLGQGLEFLIYFQGNSAPDKSGLPSDRFSAERTGGSVSTLTIQRTQQEDSAVYLCASSRLTGGRGGELFFGEGSRLTVL.